This T cell receptor beta chain stems from a study of blood T cell repertoires in COVID-19. Sequencing used immunoSEQ multiplex PCR; TCRdb keeps in-frame clones, though not all of them. Here the sample spans 250,000 to 350,000 clones, around nine tenths being singletons. This clonotype was sampled from a woman in her thirties with COVID-19, enrolled during active disease. The specimen sequenced was peripheral blood.

CDR3 coding DNA: TGTGCCAGCAGTCACGACAGGGCCCCTAATGAAAAACTGTTTTTT. Protein: CASSHDRAPNEKLFF. The J gene is TRBJ1-4, the V gene TRBV6-5; 7 nucleotides match TRBD1. The CDR3 spans 15 residues. CDR1 and CDR2 from the germline V gene are MNHEY and SVGAGI. V was pared by 5 bases and J by 3 bases, with 6 bases of the junction left unmatched.